This T cell receptor (beta chain) was identified in a study of T cell changes during pregnancy in multiple sclerosis. This table comes from immunoSEQ multiplex PCR, and its TCRdb copy is limited to in-frame clones, with some not included. The sample yields approximately 57,000 clones, around 90% seen once. CDR1 and CDR2 (germline): SGHRS, YFSETQ. V was shortened by 4 bases and J by 4 bases, with 8 bases between the two germline ends. The CDR3 is 12 residues long. This specimen consisted of CD4+ T cells from peripheral blood mononuclear cells, obtained in the second trimester of pregnancy. This receptor was taken from a female donor with multiple sclerosis, enrolled in a pregnancy study. V gene TRBV5-1 combines with J gene TRBJ1-1; no clear D. The CDR3 region is CASSPGSTEAFF. The CDR3, as DNA: TGCGCCAGCAGCCCGGGGTCCACTGAAGCTTTCTTT.